A selection of T cell receptor beta chains follows, all from one sample in a study of T cells after yellow fever vaccination. TCRdb re-called the 5' RACE reads with MiXCR, one entry per CDR3 protein. The sample lists a few hundred thousand distinct CDR3 sequences; 15% to 20% were seen once. The sequencing here drew on PBMCs, taken 15 days after the yellow fever booster vaccination. All receptors come from a man aged 25-45 years who received the YFV17D yellow fever vaccine. Each CDR3 is given with its conserved first and last residue. D genes are given only for firm matches. Not all rows give a size; the values are once, few, many and, for expanded clones, a class.

>TRBV6-1|.|TRBD2|TRBJ2-1
CASLKAPSGSYNEQFF
TGTGCCAGCCTGAAGGCTCCCAGCGGGAGTTACAATGAGCAGTTCTTC
>TRBV20-1|.|TRBD2|TRBJ2-7
CSASDSGGTYEQYF
TGCAGTGCTAGTGATAGCGGGGGCACCTACGAGCAGTACTTC
>TRBV7-2|few|TRBD1|TRBJ1-2
CASSRDRDYGYTF
TGTGCCAGCAGCCGGGACAGGGACTATGGCTACACCTTC
>TRBV5-1|once|.|TRBJ2-5
CASSFLGEHQETQYF
TGCGCCAGCAGCTTTTTGGGAGAACACCAAGAGACCCAGTACTTC
>TRBV7-2|many|.|TRBJ2-7
CASSPRGGYEQYF
TGTGCCAGCAGCCCTAGGGGGGGCTACGAGCAGTACTTC
>TRBV29-1|.|.|TRBJ2-7
CSVRAGQSYEQYF
TGCAGCGTGCGGGCGGGACAGAGCTACGAGCAGTACTTC
>TRBV20-1|few|TRBD2|TRBJ2-3
CSARRGAPTDTQYF
TGCAGTGCTAGGCGGGGGGCGCCGACAGATACGCAGTATTTT
>TRBV20-1|.|.|TRBJ2-5
CSAMGWPEETQYF
TGCAGTGCTATGGGCTGGCCAGAGGAGACCCAGTACTTC
>TRBV3-1|.|TRBD1|TRBJ2-5
CASCPSSDRGDFKTQYF
TGTGCCAGCTGCCCCAGCTCGGACAGGGGAGATTTTAAGACCCAGTACTTC
>TRBV19|.|.|TRBJ2-5
CASSIGPAETQYF
TGTGCCAGTAGTATAGGTCCTGCAGAGACCCAGTACTTC
>TRBV5-1|.|.|TRBJ2-5
CASSPSSVQETQYF
TGCGCCAGCAGCCCATCTAGCGTTCAAGAGACCCAGTACTTC
>TRBV5-5|few|.|TRBJ2-2
CASSRVGSSTGELFF
TGTGCCAGCAGCCGCGTCGGTTCGAGCACCGGGGAGCTGTTTTTT
>TRBV11-2|few|.|TRBJ2-2
CASQGRVDTGELFF
TGTGCCTCCCAAGGCAGGGTGGACACCGGGGAGCTGTTTTTT
>TRBV28|.|.|TRBJ2-2
CASTRTILREHTGELFF
TGTGCCAGCACTAGAACGATATTGAGGGAGCACACCGGGGAGCTGTTTTTT
>TRBV27|few|.|TRBJ2-7
CASSLILGQIYEQYF
TGTGCCAGCAGTTTAATTTTAGGGCAGATCTACGAGCAGTACTTC
>TRBV4-3|.|TRBD1|TRBJ2-7
CASSQRTGSNYEQYF
TGCGCCAGCAGCCAACGGACAGGGAGTAACTACGAGCAGTACTTC
>TRBV29-1|few|TRBD2|TRBJ2-7
CSVTRVAGGPHSEQYF
TGCAGCGTTACCCGGGTTGCGGGAGGGCCCCACTCCGAGCAGTACTTC
>TRBV6-2/TRBV6-3|.|TRBD1|TRBJ2-2
CASSYYRGTGELFF
TGTGCCAGCAGCTACTACAGGGGCACCGGGGAGCTGTTTTTT
>TRBV30|few|TRBD1|TRBJ1-2
CAWSRDRVYGYTF
TGTGCCTGGAGTAGGGACAGGGTCTATGGCTACACCTTC
>TRBV7-6|.|.|TRBJ2-7
CASSTGNRGQYF
TGTGCCAGCAGCACGGGGAATCGCGGGCAGTACTTC
>TRBV7-8|few|.|TRBJ2-1
CASSSSLIRDLNEQFF
TGTGCCAGCAGCTCGAGCCTGATACGGGACCTAAATGAGCAGTTCTTC
>TRBV12-3/TRBV12-4|many|.|TRBJ2-1
CASSPGGFYNEQFF
TGTGCCAGCAGTCCCGGGGGCTTTTACAATGAGCAGTTCTTC
>TRBV20-1|.|TRBD1|TRBJ1-1
CSAIQGAQNTEAFF
TGCAGTGCTATACAGGGGGCGCAGAACACTGAAGCTTTCTTT
>TRBV27|.|.|TRBJ2-1
CASSLSWGLGDEQFF
TGTGCCAGCAGTTTATCGTGGGGCCTGGGCGATGAGCAGTTCTTC
>TRBV7-2|.|.|TRBJ2-5
CASSLVASTPSQETQYF
TGTGCCAGCAGCTTAGTAGCTTCTACCCCCTCCCAAGAGACCCAGTACTTC
>TRBV13|.|TRBD1|TRBJ2-3
CASSLLQGNTDTQYF
TGTGCCAGCAGCCTGTTACAGGGGAATACAGATACGCAGTATTTT
>TRBV18|once|TRBD2|TRBJ2-3
CASSPGLAGTTDTQYF
TGTGCCAGCTCACCAGGACTAGCGGGAACGACAGATACGCAGTATTTT
>TRBV10-2|.|TRBD2|TRBJ2-7
CASSVAAGGLTYEQYF
TGCGCCAGCAGTGTCGCCGCGGGAGGGTTAACGTACGAGCAGTACTTC
>TRBV28|few|.|TRBJ1-5
CASSPNPGWSNQPQHF
TGTGCCAGCAGTCCAAACCCTGGCTGGTCGAATCAGCCCCAGCATTTT
>TRBV5-1|.|TRBD1|TRBJ2-5
CASSPGQVGKTQYF
TGCGCCAGCAGCCCCGGACAGGTGGGGAAGACCCAGTACTTC
>TRBV20-1|few|.|TRBJ2-1
CSARHFGQSSYNEQFF
TGCAGTGCTAGACACTTCGGACAGAGCTCCTACAATGAGCAGTTCTTC
>TRBV29-1|few|TRBD2|TRBJ2-1
CSVRYSGRGPNEQFF
TGCAGCGTGCGATATAGCGGGAGGGGCCCCAATGAGCAGTTCTTC
>TRBV6-5|.|TRBD2|TRBJ2-3
CASSLSLAELQDTQNF
TGTGCCAGCAGTTTGAGTCTAGCGGAGTTACAAGATACGCAGAATTTT
>TRBV24-1|many|.|TRBJ2-5
CATSFSGPGEETQYF
TGTGCCACCAGTTTTTCCGGACCTGGAGAAGAGACCCAGTACTTC
>TRBV20-1|.|TRBD2|TRBJ2-4
CSACRLAGICIQYF
TGCAGTGCTTGCCGACTAGCGGGAATTTGCATTCAGTACTTC
>TRBV29-1|few|.|TRBJ2-3
CSVEEPNTDTQYF
TGCAGCGTTGAAGAACCGAACACAGATACGCAGTATTTT
>TRBV6-5|few|.|TRBJ2-7
CASSYQWGHSYEQYF
TGTGCCAGCAGTTACCAGTGGGGCCACTCCTACGAGCAGTACTTC
>TRBV5-6|.|TRBD2|TRBJ2-3
CASSWGREEDTQYF
TGTGCCAGCAGCTGGGGGCGGGAGGAAGATACGCAGTATTTT
>TRBV20-1|.|TRBD2|TRBJ2-5
CSARFPLAGVVETQYF
TGCAGTGCTAGGTTTCCCTTAGCGGGAGTGGTAGAGACCCAGTACTTC
>TRBV6-2/TRBV6-3|.|.|TRBJ2-1
CASMQEAYNEQFF
TGTGCCAGCATGCAGGAGGCGTACAATGAGCAGTTCTTC
>TRBV5-1|.|.|TRBJ2-4
CASSLQGNIQYF
TGCGCCAGCAGCTTGCAGGGAAACATTCAGTACTTC
>TRBV25-1|many|.|TRBJ2-1
CASRQVEQFF
TGTGCCAGCAGGCAAGTTGAGCAGTTCTTC
>TRBV20-1|.|.|TRBJ2-1
CSALVLNYNEQFF
TGCAGTGCTCTCGTCCTGAACTACAATGAGCAGTTCTTC
>TRBV27|few|.|TRBJ2-1
CASSFGEYNEQFF
TGTGCCAGCAGTTTTGGCGAGTACAATGAGCAGTTCTTC
>TRBV5-1|.|.|TRBJ1-1
CASFTGTRGTEAFF
TGCGCCAGCTTTACAGGGACGAGGGGCACTGAAGCTTTCTTT
>TRBV29-1|few|TRBD1|TRBJ2-1
CSGGPGTGTEQFF
TGCAGCGGCGGTCCCGGGACAGGGACTGAGCAGTTCTTC
>TRBV5-1|.|TRBD2|TRBJ2-3
CASSSRLAGPTDTQYF
TGCGCCAGCAGCTCTAGGCTAGCGGGACCCACAGATACGCAGTATTTT